This TCR beta chain was obtained from a study of blood T cell repertoires in COVID-19 (dated by TCRdb to 2020 to 2021). Study-level background: Collaborator samples came from the United States, Italy and Spain and covered acute and convalescent phases of COVID-19. The prospective study material was composed of cDNA or gDNA derived from T cells, B-cell-depleted T cells, or PBMCs. The samples were drawn from two sources: the first 160 participants of the ongoing ImmuneRACE study, and some 1,300 subjects contributed by 6 global collaborators. Where available, HLA class I and class II types were taken from metadata supplied by the sample provider and were not determined by assay-based typing. The repertoires were released in a freely available public database meant as a resource for research on the immune response to SARS-CoV-2. The sample metadata nearly always contained a de-identified subject ID, COVID-19 status, age in years and sex. Deeply sampled blood TCRbeta repertoires from subjects exposed to, actively infected with, or recovered from COVID-19 were included in the dataset.

Collaborating institutions collected whole blood in K2EDTA tubes following their own protocols. Collaborator samples were shipped for TCRbeta analysis as frozen whole blood, isolated PBMCs, or DNA extracted from either sample type. About this clone: It lacks a known antigen. Base qualities are not at hand, and no much larger clone is one base apart.

From the cysteine up to the phenylalanine, the CDR3 has a length of 15 residues. The DNA shown is the 45-base CDR3, in frame from base 1. TCRbeta CDR3 regions were amplified from genomic DNA by means of the immunoSEQ Assay, a bias-controlled multiplex PCR. In the paper's pipeline: Within the assay, amplification of reference gene primers was used to estimate how many nucleated cells each sample contained. Sequence reads were collapsed and filtered to measure the absolute abundance of every unique TCRbeta CDR3 rearrangement. Productive Simpson clonality was computed per sample as the square root of Simpson's diversity index over productive rearrangements. TCRdb mirrors the immuneACCESS table, restricted to in-frame sequences. Some clones are absent from its copies; in checked studies, under half trace to an unresolved V gene, and the reason for the others is unknown. V, J and clone size were drawn from that table, and D and trimming were deduced from the DNA. The sample has about 130,000 clones on record, about 80% of them singletons. The top ten constitute 16% of the sample.

Broader findings and caveats from the paper: How much clinical and demographic metadata was included differed by source and by participant, and the metadata was provided uncurated.

The chain joins TRBV21-1 to TRBJ1-5. TRBV21-1 is deemed a pseudogene. The source is a woman between 45 and 65 years old with acute or convalescent COVID-19. The sample consisted of peripheral blood. The nucleotide sequence is given as TGTGCCAGCATCTCGGGACTGAGGGATTATCAGCCCCAGCATTTT. The resulting protein is CASISGLRDYQPQHF.